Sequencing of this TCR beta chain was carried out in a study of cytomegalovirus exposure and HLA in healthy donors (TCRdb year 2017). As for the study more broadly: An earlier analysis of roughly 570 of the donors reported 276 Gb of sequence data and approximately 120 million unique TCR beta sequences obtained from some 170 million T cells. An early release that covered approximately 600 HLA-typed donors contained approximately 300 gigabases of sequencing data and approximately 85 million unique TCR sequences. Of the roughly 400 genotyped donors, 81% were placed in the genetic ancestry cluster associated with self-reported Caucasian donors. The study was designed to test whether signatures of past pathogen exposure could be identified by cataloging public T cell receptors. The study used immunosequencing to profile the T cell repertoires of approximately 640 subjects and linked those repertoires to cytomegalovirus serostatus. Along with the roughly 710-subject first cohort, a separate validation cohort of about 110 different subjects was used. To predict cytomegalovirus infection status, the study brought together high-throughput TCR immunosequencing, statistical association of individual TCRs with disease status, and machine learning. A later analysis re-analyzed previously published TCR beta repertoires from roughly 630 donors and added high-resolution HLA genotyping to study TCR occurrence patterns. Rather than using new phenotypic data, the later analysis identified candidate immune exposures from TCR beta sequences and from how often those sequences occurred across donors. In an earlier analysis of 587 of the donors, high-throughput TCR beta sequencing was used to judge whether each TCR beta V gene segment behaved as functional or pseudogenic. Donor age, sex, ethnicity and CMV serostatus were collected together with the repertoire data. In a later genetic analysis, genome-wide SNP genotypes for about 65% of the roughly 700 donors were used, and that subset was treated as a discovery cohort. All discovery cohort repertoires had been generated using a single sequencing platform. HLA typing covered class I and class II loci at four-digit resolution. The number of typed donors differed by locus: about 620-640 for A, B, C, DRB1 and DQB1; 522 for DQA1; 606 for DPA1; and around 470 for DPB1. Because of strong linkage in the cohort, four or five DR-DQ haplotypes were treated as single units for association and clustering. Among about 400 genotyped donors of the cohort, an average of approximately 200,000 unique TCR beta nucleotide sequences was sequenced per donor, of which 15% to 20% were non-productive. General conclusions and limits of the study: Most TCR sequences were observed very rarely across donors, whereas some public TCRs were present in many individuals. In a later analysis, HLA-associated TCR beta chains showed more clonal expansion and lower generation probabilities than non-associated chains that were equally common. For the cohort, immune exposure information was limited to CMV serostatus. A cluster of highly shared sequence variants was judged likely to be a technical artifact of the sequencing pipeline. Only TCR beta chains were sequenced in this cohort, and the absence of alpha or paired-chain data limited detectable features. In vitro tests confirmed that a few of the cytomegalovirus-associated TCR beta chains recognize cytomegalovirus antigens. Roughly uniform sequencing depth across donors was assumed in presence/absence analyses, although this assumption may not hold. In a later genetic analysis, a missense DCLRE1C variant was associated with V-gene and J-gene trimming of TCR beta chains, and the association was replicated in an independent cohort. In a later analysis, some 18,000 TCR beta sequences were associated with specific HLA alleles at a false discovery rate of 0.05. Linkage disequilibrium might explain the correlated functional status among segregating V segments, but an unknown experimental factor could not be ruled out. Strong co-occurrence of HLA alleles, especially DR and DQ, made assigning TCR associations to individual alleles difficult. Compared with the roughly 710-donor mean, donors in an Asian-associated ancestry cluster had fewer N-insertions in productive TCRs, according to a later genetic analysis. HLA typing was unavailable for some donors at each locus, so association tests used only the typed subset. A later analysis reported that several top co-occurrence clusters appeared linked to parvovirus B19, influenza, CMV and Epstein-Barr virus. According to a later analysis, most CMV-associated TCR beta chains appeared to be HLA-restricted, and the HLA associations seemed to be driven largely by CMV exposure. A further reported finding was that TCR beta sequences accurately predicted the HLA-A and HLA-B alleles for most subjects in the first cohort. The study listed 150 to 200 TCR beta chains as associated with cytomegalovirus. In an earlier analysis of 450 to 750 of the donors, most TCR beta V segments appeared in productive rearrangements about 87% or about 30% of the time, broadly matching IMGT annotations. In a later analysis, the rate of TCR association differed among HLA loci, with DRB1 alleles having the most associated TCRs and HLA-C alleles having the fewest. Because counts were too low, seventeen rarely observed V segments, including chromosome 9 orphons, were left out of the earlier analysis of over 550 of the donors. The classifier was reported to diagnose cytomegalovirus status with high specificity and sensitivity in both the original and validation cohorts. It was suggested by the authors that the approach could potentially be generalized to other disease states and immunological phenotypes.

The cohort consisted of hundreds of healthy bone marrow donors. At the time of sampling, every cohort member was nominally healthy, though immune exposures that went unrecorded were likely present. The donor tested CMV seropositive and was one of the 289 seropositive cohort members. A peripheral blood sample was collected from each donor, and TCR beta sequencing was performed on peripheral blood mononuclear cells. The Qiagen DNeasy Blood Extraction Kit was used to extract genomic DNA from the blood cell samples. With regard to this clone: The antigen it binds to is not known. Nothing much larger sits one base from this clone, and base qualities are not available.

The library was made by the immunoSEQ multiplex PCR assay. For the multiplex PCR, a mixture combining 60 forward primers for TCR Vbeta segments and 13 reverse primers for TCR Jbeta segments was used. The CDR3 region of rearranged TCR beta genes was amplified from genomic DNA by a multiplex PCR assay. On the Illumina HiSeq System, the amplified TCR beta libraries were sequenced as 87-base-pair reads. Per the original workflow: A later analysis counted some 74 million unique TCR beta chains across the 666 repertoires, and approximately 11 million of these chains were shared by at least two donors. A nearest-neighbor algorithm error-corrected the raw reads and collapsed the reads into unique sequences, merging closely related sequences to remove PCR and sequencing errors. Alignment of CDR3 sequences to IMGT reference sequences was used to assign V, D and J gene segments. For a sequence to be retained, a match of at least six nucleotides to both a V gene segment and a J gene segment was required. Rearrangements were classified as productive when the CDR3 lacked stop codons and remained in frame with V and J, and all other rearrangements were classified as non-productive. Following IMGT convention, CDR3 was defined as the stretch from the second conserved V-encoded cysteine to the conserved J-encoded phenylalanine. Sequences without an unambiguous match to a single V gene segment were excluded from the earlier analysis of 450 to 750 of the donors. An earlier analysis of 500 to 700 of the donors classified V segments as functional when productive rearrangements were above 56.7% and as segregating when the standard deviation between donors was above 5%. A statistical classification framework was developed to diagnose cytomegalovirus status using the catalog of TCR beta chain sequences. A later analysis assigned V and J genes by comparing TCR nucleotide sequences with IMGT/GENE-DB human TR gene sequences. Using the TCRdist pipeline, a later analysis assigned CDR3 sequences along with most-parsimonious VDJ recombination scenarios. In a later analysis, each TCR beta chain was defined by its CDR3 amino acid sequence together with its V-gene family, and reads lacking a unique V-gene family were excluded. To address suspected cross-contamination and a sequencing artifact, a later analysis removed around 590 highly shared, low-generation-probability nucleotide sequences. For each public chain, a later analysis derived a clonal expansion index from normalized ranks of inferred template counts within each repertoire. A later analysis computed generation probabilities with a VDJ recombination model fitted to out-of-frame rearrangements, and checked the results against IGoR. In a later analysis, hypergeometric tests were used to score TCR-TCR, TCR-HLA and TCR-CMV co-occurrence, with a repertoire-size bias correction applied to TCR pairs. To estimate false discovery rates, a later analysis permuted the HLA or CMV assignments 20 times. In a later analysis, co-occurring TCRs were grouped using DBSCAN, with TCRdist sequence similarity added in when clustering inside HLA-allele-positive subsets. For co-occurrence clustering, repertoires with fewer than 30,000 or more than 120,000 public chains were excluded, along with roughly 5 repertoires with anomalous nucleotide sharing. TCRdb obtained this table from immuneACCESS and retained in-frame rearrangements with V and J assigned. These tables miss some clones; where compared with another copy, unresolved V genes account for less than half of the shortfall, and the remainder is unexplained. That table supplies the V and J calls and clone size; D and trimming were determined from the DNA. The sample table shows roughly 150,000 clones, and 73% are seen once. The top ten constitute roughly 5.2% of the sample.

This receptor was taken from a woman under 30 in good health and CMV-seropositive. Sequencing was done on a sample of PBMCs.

The CDR3 has the sequence CSVELWGYSGPYNEQFF. The bases are TGCAGCGTTGAACTTTGGGGATATAGCGGGCCCTACAATGAGCAGTTCTTC. The rearranged segments are TRBV29-1 and TRBJ2-1, and TRBD2 matches 7 of the central bases. The CDR3 covers 17 residues, taking in both the cysteine and the phenylalanine. Just CDR3 DNA is preserved here, 51 bases in frame from base 1. At the junction V is shortened by 2 bases and J by 2 bases; bases outside the gene matches: 12. Sequences SQVTM (CDR1) and ANQGSEA (CDR2) are obtained from the germline V gene.